This is a list of T cell receptor beta chains from one sample in a study of blood T cell repertoires in COVID-19. TCRdb's copy holds only in-frame clones and misses some; the assay was immunoSEQ multiplex PCR. The data show 470,000 or so clones, roughly 88% seen once. The source material was peripheral blood. Every receptor here comes from a human donor in a cohort sampled during active COVID-19. Both conserved end residues are part of each CDR3. Each record gives: clone size, D gene, J gene, V gene, CDR3 protein, CDR3 DNA. D genes are given only for firm matches. Size is omitted from some rows. Given values are once, few, many or a class for expanded clones.

NA,NA,TRBJ2-7,TRBV11-2,CASSLDFRVAYEQYF,TGTGCCAGCAGCTTAGATTTCCGGGTAGCCTACGAGCAGTACTTC
once,TRBD1,TRBJ2-4,TRBV5-1,CASTPYRGPRAKNIQYF,TGCGCCAGCACCCCCTACAGGGGCCCCCGAGCCAAAAACATTCAGTACTTC
NA,TRBD2,TRBJ2-2,TRBV5-1,CASSGLAGEAGELFF,TGCGCCAGCTCGGGACTAGCGGGAGAGGCCGGGGAGCTGTTTTTT
NA,TRBD2,TRBJ2-3,TRBV29-1,CSVDRGEGTDTQYF,TGCAGCGTCGATCGAGGGGAGGGGACAGATACGCAGTATTTT
NA,TRBD1,TRBJ1-2,TRBV19,CASSSTGVGTYGYTF,TGTGCCAGTAGTAGTACAGGGGTAGGGACCTATGGCTACACCTTC
once,NA,TRBJ1-1,TRBV3-1/TRBV3-2,CASRRGEGRAEAFF,TGTGCCAGCAGGAGGGGGGAAGGGAGGGCTGAAGCTTTCTTT
many,TRBD1,TRBJ1-2,TRBV27,CASSFLGGGNYGYTF,TGTGCCAGCAGTTTCTTAGGGGGCGGTAACTATGGCTACACCTTC
NA,TRBD1,TRBJ1-3,TRBV18,CASSPIQGSSGNTIYF,TGTGCCAGCTCACCAATACAGGGGAGCTCTGGAAACACCATATATTTT
once,NA,TRBJ2-6,TRBV5-1,CASSLGPGGSGANVLTF,TGCGCCAGCAGCTTGGGGCCAGGAGGCTCTGGGGCCAACGTCCTGACTTTC
NA,NA,TRBJ2-7,TRBV4-3,CASSQDGGYEQYF,TGCGCCAGCAGCCAAGATGGAGGCTACGAGCAGTACTTC
NA,TRBD2,TRBJ2-3,TRBV10-1,CASSDPRGLAGVGDTQYF,TGCGCCAGCAGTGATCCCAGGGGACTAGCGGGAGTTGGAGATACGCAGTATTTT
NA,NA,TRBJ2-1,TRBV5-5,CASSLVPAGSYNEQFF,TGTGCCAGCAGCTTGGTCCCTGCGGGCTCCTACAATGAGCAGTTCTTC
once,NA,TRBJ1-5,TRBV19,CASSMGRTASNQPQHF,TGTGCCAGTAGTATGGGTCGGACAGCTAGCAATCAGCCCCAGCATTTT
few,TRBD1,TRBJ2-5,TRBV6-5,CASSYSMTGDETQYF,TGTGCCAGCAGTTACTCGATGACAGGGGACGAGACCCAGTACTTC
NA,TRBD1,TRBJ1-2,TRBV28,CASSFRQGALYGYTF,TGTGCCAGCAGTTTCCGCCAGGGGGCTCTCTATGGCTACACCTTC
NA,NA,TRBJ1-2,TRBV30,CAWRKLGRAEANYGYTF,TGTGCCTGGAGAAAGTTAGGCAGGGCGGAAGCTAACTATGGCTACACCTTC
once,NA,TRBJ1-1,TRBV7-2,CASKEFPGLPPEAFF,TGTGCCAGCAAAGAATTCCCAGGGCTCCCACCTGAAGCTTTCTTT
NA,NA,TRBJ2-6,TRBV4-2,CASSPPGQSGANVLTF,TGTGCCAGCAGCCCCCCCGGACAGTCTGGGGCCAACGTCCTGACTTTC
NA,NA,TRBJ2-1,TRBV27,CASRWGLSYNEQFF,TGTGCCAGCAGGTGGGGCCTGTCCTACAATGAGCAGTTCTTC
NA,TRBD1,TRBJ1-4,TRBV29-1,CSVGDRGEKLFF,TGCAGCGTTGGGGACAGGGGGGAAAAACTGTTTTTT
NA,NA,TRBJ2-5,TRBV28,CASRAIETQYF,TGTGCCAGCAGGGCAATAGAGACCCAGTACTTC
once,NA,TRBJ2-1,TRBV7-3,CASSRGGEQFF,TGTGCCAGCAGCCGGGGAGGAGAGCAGTTCTTC
few,TRBD1,TRBJ1-6,TRBV9,CASSVRDRGHNSPLHF,TGTGCCAGCAGCGTTCGGGACAGGGGGCATAATTCACCCCTCCACTTT
many,TRBD1,TRBJ1-5,TRBV5-4,CASSLMGQGGGQPQHF,TGTGCCAGCAGCCTAATGGGACAGGGGGGAGGTCAGCCCCAGCATTTT
NA,TRBD1,TRBJ1-2,TRBV29-1,CSVVGTGINGYTF,TGCAGCGTTGTCGGGACAGGGATTAACGGCTACACCTTC
NA,TRBD2,TRBJ2-1,TRBV3-1/TRBV3-2,CASSQTSGRAFDEQFF,TGTGCCAGCAGCCAGACTAGCGGGAGGGCCTTCGATGAGCAGTTCTTC
NA,NA,TRBJ2-1,TRBV6-2/TRBV6-3,CASSYTRGFDNEQFF,TGTGCCAGCAGTTACACCCGCGGGTTTGACAATGAGCAGTTCTTC
NA,NA,TRBJ1-2,TRBV29-1,CSVGRDYGYTF,TGCAGCGTTGGCAGGGACTATGGCTACACCTTC
NA,NA,TRBJ1-2,TRBV3-1/TRBV3-2,CASSQDPGYGYTF,TGTGCCAGCAGCCAAGATCCGGGCTATGGCTACACCTTC
NA,NA,TRBJ1-1,TRBV18,CASSRTGNTEAFF,TGTGCCAGCTCGAGGACGGGAAACACTGAAGCTTTCTTT
NA,TRBD1,TRBJ2-3,TRBV11-2,CASSRDRGSTDTQYF,TGTGCCAGCAGCAGGGACAGGGGGAGCACAGATACGCAGTATTTT
NA,TRBD1,TRBJ1-2,TRBV7-2,CASSLARGPDGYTF,TGTGCCAGCAGCTTAGCGAGGGGGCCGGATGGCTACACCTTC
NA,NA,TRBJ1-1,TRBV29-1,CSVEGPSVFEAFF,TGCAGCGTTGAAGGGCCGAGCGTTTTTGAAGCTTTCTTT
NA,NA,TRBJ2-5,TRBV29-1,CGGQLQETQYF,TGCGGAGGACAGCTCCAAGAGACCCAGTACTTC
NA,NA,TRBJ1-2,TRBV28,CASSNRANYGYTF,TGTGCCAGCAGCAACAGGGCTAACTATGGCTACACCTTC
NA,NA,TRBJ2-7,TRBV10-3,CAISATAEHYEQYF,TGTGCCATCAGTGCAACAGCGGAGCACTACGAGCAGTACTTC
NA,NA,TRBJ2-2,TRBV10-3,CAIRRLGANTGELFF,TGTGCCATCAGACGACTCGGAGCGAACACCGGGGAGCTGTTTTTT
NA,TRBD1,TRBJ1-1,TRBV30,CAWHPGEGARTEAFF,TGTGCCTGGCACCCCGGTGAGGGGGCGAGGACTGAAGCTTTCTTT
NA,NA,TRBJ1-5,TRBV14,CASSQSRGGPQHF,TGTGCCAGCAGCCAATCCCGGGGAGGGCCCCAGCATTTT
NA,TRBD1,TRBJ2-7,TRBV3-1/TRBV3-2,CASSQNPTGGLTYEQYF,TGTGCCAGCAGCCAGAACCCGACAGGGGGCCTGACCTACGAGCAGTACTTC
NA,TRBD1,TRBJ1-2,TRBV19,CASRSFRTGENGYTF,TGTGCCAGTAGGTCGTTCAGGACAGGGGAGAATGGCTACACCTTC
NA,NA,TRBJ1-4,TRBV2,CASSTQGLNEKLFF,TGTGCCAGCAGCACACAGGGCCTTAATGAAAAACTGTTTTTT
NA,NA,TRBJ2-5,TRBV7-9,CASRLGRETQYF,TGTGCCAGCAGGCTAGGGAGAGAGACCCAGTACTTC
NA,TRBD2,TRBJ2-1,TRBV4-3,CASSQELLTSGRYEQFF,TGCGCCAGCAGCCAAGAGCTTTTAACTAGCGGGAGGTATGAGCAGTTCTTC
NA,TRBD1,TRBJ1-2,TRBV20-1,CSASLTGARDNYGYTF,TGCAGTGCTAGTTTAACAGGGGCCCGCGATAACTATGGCTACACCTTC
NA,NA,TRBJ1-1,TRBV18,CASSPSDSSFTEAFF,TGTGCCAGCTCACCCTCCGACAGCTCCTTCACTGAAGCTTTCTTT
NA,NA,TRBJ2-3,TRBV25-1,CASSGLRVYTDTQYF,TGTGCCAGCAGTGGACTTCGGGTTTACACAGATACGCAGTATTTT